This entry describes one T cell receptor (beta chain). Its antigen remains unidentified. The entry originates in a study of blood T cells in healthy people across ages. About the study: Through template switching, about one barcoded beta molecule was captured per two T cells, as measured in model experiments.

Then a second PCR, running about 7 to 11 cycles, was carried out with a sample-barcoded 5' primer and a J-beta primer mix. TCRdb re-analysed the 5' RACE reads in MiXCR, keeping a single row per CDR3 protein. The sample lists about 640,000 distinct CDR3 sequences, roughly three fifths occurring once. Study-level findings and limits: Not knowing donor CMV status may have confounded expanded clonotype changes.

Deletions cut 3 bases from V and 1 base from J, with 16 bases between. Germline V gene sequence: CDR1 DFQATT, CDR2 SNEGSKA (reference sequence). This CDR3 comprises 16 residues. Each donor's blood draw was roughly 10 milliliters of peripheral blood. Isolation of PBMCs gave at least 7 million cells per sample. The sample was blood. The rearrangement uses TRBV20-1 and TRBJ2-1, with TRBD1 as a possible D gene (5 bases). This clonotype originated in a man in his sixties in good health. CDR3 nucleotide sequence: TGCAGTGCTAGGGACCTATCAGGGAAGTCCTACAATGAGCAGTTCTTC. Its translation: CSARDLSGKSYNEQFF.